This T cell receptor beta chain was captured in a study of CD8 T cells in Susac syndrome. Random hexamers were used to reverse transcribe an amount of about 0.45 to 1 ug RNA. The amplification used immunoSEQ multiplex PCR on TCR beta CDR3; it spanned 54 Vbeta and 13 Jbeta. One entry per CDR3 protein results from TCRdb running MiXCR on the immunoSEQ multiplex PCR reads. This sample yields around 220,000 distinct CDR3 sequences, of which 80% to 95% are seen a single time; around 0.15% belongs to the top ten. Whole-study results and caveats: The relatively small number of individuals in the TCR sequencing and HLA analysis was acknowledged by the study.

The germline V gene encodes CDR1 MNHEY and CDR2 SMNVEV (reference sequence). The V end lost 3 bases, the J end lost 0 bases, and 25 bases lay between the germline ends. CDR3 length equals 20 residues. A note on this clonotype: The antigen is unknown.

Specimen: CD8+ T cells from PBMCs. The source is a human donor with multiple sclerosis. J is TRBJ2-3 and V is TRBV27; weak D call: TRBD2 (5 bases). The chain's CDR3 is CASSFRFRSGKEASTDTQYF. DNA for the CDR3: TGTGCCAGCAGTTTCCGTTTTCGATCCGGGAAGGAAGCTAGCACAGATACGCAGTATTTT.